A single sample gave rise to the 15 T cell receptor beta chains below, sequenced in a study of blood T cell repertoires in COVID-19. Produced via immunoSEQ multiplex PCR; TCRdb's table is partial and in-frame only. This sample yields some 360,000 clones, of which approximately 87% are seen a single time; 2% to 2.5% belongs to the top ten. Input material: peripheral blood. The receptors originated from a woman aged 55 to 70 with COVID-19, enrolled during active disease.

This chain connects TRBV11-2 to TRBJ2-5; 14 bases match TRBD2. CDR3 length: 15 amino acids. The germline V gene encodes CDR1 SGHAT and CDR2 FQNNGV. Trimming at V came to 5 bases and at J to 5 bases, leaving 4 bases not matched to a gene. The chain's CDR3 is CASSVGLAGVETQYF. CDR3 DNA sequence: TGTGCCAGCAGCGTGGGACTAGCGGGGGTTGAGACCCAGTACTTC.

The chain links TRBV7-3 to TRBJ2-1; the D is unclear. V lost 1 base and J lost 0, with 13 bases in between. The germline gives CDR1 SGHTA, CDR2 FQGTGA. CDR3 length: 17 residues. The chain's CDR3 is CASSLMVGLSSYNEQFF. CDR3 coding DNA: TGTGCCAGCAGCTTAATGGTTGGGCTAAGCTCCTACAATGAGCAGTTCTTC.

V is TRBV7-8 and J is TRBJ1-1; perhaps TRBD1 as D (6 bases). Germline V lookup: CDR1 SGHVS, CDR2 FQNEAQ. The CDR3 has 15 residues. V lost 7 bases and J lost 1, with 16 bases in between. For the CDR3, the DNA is TGTGCCAGCAATCGACAGGTATCGACGAACACTGAAGCTTTCTTT. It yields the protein CASNRQVSTNTEAFF.

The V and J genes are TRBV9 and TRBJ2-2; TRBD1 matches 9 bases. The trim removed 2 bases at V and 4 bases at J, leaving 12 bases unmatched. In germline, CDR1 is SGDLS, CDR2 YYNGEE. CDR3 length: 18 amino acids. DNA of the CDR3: TGTGCCAGCAGCGTTCTGGGCTACAGGGGGCCGTCCACCGGGGAGCTGTTTTTT. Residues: CASSVLGYRGPSTGELFF.

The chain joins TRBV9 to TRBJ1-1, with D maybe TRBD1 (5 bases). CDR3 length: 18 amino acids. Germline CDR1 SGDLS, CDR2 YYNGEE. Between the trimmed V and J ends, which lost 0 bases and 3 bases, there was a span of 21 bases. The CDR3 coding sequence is TGTGCCAGCAGCGTAGTAGATAGTGGGACTTCGGGGGACACTGAAGCTTTCTTT. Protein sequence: CASSVVDSGTSGDTEAFF.

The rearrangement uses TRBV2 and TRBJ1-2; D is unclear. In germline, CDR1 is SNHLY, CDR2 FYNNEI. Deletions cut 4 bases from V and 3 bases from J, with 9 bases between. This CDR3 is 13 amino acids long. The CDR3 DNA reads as TGTGCCAGCAGTGGGAGCGGCGACTATGGCTACACCTTC. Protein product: CASSGSGDYGYTF.

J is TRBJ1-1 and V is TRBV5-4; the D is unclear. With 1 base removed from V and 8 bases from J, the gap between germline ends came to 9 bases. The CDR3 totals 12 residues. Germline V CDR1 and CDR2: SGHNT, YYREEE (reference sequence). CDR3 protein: CASSLISGEAFF. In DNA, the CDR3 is TGTGCCAGCAGCTTGATTTCCGGGGAAGCTTTCTTT.

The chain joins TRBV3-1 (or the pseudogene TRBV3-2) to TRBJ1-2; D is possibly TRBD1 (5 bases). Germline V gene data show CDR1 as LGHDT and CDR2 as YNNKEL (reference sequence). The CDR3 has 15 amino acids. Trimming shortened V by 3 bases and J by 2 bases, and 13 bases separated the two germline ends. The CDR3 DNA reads TGTGCCAGCAGCCAGACCAGGGTCTTCAACTATGGCTACACCTTC. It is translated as CASSQTRVFNYGYTF.

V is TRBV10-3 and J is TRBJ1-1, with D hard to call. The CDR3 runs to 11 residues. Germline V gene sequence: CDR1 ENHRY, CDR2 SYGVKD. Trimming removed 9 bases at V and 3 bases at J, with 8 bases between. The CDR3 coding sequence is TGTGCCATAGCAGCGGACACTGAAGCTTTCTTT. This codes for CAIAADTEAFF.

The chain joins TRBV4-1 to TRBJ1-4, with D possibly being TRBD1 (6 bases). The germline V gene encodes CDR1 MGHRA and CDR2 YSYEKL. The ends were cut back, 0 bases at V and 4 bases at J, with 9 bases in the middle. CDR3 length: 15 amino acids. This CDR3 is CASSQEGGVNEKLFF. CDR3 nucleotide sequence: TGCGCCAGCAGCCAAGAAGGGGGGGTTAATGAAAAACTGTTTTTT.

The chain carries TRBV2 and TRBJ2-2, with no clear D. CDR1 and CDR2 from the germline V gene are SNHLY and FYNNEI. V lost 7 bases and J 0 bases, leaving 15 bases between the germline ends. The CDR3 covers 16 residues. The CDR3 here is CASTSRGYANTGELFF. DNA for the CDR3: TGTGCCAGCACCTCTAGAGGCTATGCGAACACCGGGGAGCTGTTTTTT.

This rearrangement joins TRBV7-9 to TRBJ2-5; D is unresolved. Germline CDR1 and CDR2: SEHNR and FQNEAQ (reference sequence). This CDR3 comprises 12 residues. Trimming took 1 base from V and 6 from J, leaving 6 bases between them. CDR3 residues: CASSLDSQTQYF. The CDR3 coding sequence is TGTGCCAGCAGCTTAGACAGCCAGACCCAGTACTTC.

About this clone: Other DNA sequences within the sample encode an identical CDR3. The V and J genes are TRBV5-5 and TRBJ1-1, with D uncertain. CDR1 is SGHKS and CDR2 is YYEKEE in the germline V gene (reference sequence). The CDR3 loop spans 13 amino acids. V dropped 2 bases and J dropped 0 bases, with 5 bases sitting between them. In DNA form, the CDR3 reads TGTGCCAGCAGCTTACAGATGAACACTGAAGCTTTCTTT. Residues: CASSLQMNTEAFF. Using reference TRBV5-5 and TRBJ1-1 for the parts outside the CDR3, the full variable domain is DAGVTQSPTHLIKTRGQQVTLRCSPISGHKSVSWYQQVLGQGPQFIFQYYEKEERGRGNFPDRFSARQFPNYSSELNVNALLLGDSALYLCASSLQMNTEAFFGQGTRLTVV.

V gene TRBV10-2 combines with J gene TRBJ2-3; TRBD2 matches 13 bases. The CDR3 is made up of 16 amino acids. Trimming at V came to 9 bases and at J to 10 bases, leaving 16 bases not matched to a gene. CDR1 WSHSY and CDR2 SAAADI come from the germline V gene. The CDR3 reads CASTDLLAGGREAQYF. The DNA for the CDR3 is TGCGCCAGTACCGACTTACTAGCGGGGGGGCGGGAGGCGCAGTATTTT.

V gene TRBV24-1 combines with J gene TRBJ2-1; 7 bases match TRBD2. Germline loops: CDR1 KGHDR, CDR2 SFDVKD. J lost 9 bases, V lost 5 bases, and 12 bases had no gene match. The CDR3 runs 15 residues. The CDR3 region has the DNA TGTGCCACCAGTGGGTGGCAGGGAGGGGAGGGTGAGCAGTTCTTC. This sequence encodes CATSGWQGGEGEQFF.